Detailed here is one T cell receptor (beta chain). As yet, its antigen is unknown. In preparing the TRB cDNA libraries, 5' RACE with UMI labels was used. TCRdb re-called the 5' RACE reads and shows each CDR3 protein once, DNA omitted. Its listing shows about 82,000 distinct CDR3 sequences. These data belong to a study of CXCR3-negative and CXCR3-positive naive CD8 T cells. About the study: Every library held about 1.5 +/- 0.3 million TRB reads, and the total came to roughly 150 million.

General observations from the study: In cryopreserved cells, CXCR3 expression partially decreased, and fresh PBMCs were used in most assays. Diversity proved comparably high across both naive subsets and much lower in memory CD8+ cells.

The V gene's germline CDR1 is MGHRA and CDR2 YSYEKL. The CDR3 consists of 16 residues. The sample was naive CXCR3- CD8+ T cells from blood. Noted subset: CD45RO-CCR7+CD27+CD95- naive CD8+ T cells lacking CXCR3 (TNR3-). The chain uses TRBV4-1 and TRBJ2-7; TCRdb gives TRBD1 as the D gene, but with no DNA this cannot be confirmed. This clonotype originated in a human donor in good health. Some clones in this sample may be carry-over from other donors' samples. The CDR3 here is CASSQETGPSSYEQYF.